The 13 T cell receptor beta chains listed next were all sequenced from one sample in a study of radiotherapy plus CTLA-4 blockade in lung cancer. Profiled with immunoSEQ multiplex PCR; TCRdb holds only in-frame clones, not every one. The sample lists about 36,000 clones, 75% to 90% occurring once. This material consisted of peripheral blood, taken from a patient treated with radiotherapy plus ipilimumab. The receptors were gathered from a human donor with non-small cell lung cancer who had stable disease on radiotherapy plus ipilimumab.

The V gene is TRBV28, the J gene TRBJ2-7; 7 bases fit TRBD1. The germline gives CDR1 MDHEN, CDR2 SYDVKM. CDR3 length: 16 residues. With V trimmed by 10 bases and J by 0 bases, 15 bases remained unmatched. The CDR3 DNA reads TGTGCCACCTCCCCGCCAGGCAGGGGGTTCTCCTACGAGCAGTACTTC. Translating it yields CATSPPGRGFSYEQYF. Combining the CDR3 with reference TRBV28 and TRBJ2-7 gives the whole variable domain DVKVTQSSRYLVKRTGEKVFLECVQDMDHENMFWYRQDPGLGLRLIYFSYDVKMKEKGDIPEGYSVSREKKERFSLILESASTNQTSMYLCATSPPGRGFSYEQYFGPGTRLTVT.

The rearrangement links TRBV27 to TRBJ2-7; D unresolved. V gave up 6 bases and J gave up 2 bases, with 17 bases separating them. CDR3 size: 15 residues. Germline V lookup: CDR1 MNHEY, CDR2 SMNVEV (reference sequence). In DNA, the CDR3 is TGTGCCAGCAGCGACCCAGGAACCAATACCTACGAGCAGTACTTC. Its protein product is CASSDPGTNTYEQYF.

The chain has TRBV6-6 and TRBJ1-6, with a tentative D call TRBD1 (6 bases). V shed 6 bases and J shed 2 bases, with 11 bases lying between them. The CDR3 is made up of 15 amino acids. Germline CDR1 is MNHNY and CDR2 is SVGAGI (reference sequence). The CDR3 protein is CASSPGTPYNSPLHF. As DNA, the CDR3 is TGTGCCAGCAGCCCCGGGACACCCTATAATTCACCCCTCCACTTT.

This rearrangement joins TRBV28 to TRBJ1-5, with 7 positions matching TRBD1. This CDR3 spans 10 amino acids. The germline V gene has CDR1 MDHEN and CDR2 SYDVKM. J lost 16 bases, V lost 8 bases, and 8 bases had no gene match. CDR3 sequence: CASGRDSVHF. In DNA form, the CDR3 reads TGTGCCAGCGGCCGGGACAGCGTACATTTT.

The genes are TRBV10-3 and TRBJ1-5; unclear D gene. In germline, CDR1 is ENHRY, CDR2 SYGVKD. The CDR3 spans 15 residues. Trimming took 4 bases from V and 1 from J, leaving 11 bases between them. This chain's CDR3 is CAISGTAGSNQPQHF. Written as DNA, the CDR3 is TGTGCCATCAGTGGGACGGCGGGAAGCAATCAGCCCCAGCATTTT.

This chain connects TRBV4-2 to TRBJ2-1, with D possibly matching TRBD2 (6 bases). The germline V gene encodes CDR1 LGHNA and CDR2 YNFKEQ. The CDR3 is 15 residues long. V was pared by 0 bases and J by 0 bases, with 6 bases between. The CDR3 loop reads CASSQDGSSYNEQFF. Here the CDR3 DNA reads TGTGCCAGCAGCCAAGACGGGAGCTCCTACAATGAGCAGTTCTTC.

This chain links TRBV19 with TRBJ2-1, with D unresolved. Trimming removed 5 bases from V and 0 bases from J, with 5 bases in between. Germline CDR1 is LNHDA and CDR2 is SQIVND (reference sequence). This CDR3 is 13 amino acids long. The CDR3 region is CASSPSSYNEQFF. In DNA form, the CDR3 reads TGTGCCAGTAGTCCGAGCTCCTACAATGAGCAGTTCTTC.

This rearrangement joins TRBV10-3 to TRBJ1-2; D gene ambiguous. The CDR3 extends over 15 amino acids. Germline-derived CDR1 and CDR2 are ENHRY and SYGVKD. The V and J ends lost 0 bases and 4 bases respectively, with 12 bases between them. The CDR3 spells CAISESGSGTYGYTF. Written as DNA, the CDR3 is TGTGCCATCAGTGAGTCGGGCAGCGGAACCTATGGCTACACCTTC.

The CDR3 DNA reads TGTGCCAGCAGGACGGGTAGACAGCCCCAGCATTTT. It translates to CASRTGRQPQHF. This chain connects TRBV27 to TRBJ1-5; the D is unclear. With 6 bases removed from V and 7 bases from J, the gap between germline ends came to 10 bases. This CDR3 spans 12 amino acids. Germline V gives CDR1 MNHEY, CDR2 SMNVEV (reference sequence).

This clone occurred a few times. J is TRBJ1-1 and V is TRBV30; D not certain. V lost 2 bases, J lost 1 base, and 2 bases lay in between. This CDR3 comprises 11 residues. CDR1 is GTSNPN, CDR2 SVGIG, per germline (reference sequence). CDR3 DNA: TGTGCCTGGAGTCGGAACACTGAAGCTTTCTTT. This translates into CAWSRNTEAFF.

The J gene is TRBJ2-4, the V gene TRBV4-1; no firm D call. The V gene lost 2 bases and the J gene lost 0 bases, with 8 bases spanning the gap. The CDR3 length is 15 residues. Germline V lookup: CDR1 MGHRA, CDR2 YSYEKL. Here the CDR3 reads CASSQQSLAKNIQYF. The CDR3 DNA reads as TGCGCCAGCAGCCAACAGTCCCTAGCCAAAAACATTCAGTACTTC.

This clone came up once. The chain uses TRBV2 and TRBJ1-4, with D possibly being TRBD1 (6 bases). The germline gives CDR1 SNHLY, CDR2 FYNNEI. The CDR3 consists of 15 residues. The V end lost 6 bases, the J end lost 7 bases, and 18 bases lay between the germline ends. The CDR3 DNA reads TGTGCCAGCAGGGGACTCGGGGGGCGATTTGAAAAACTGTTTTTT. It specifies CASRGLGGRFEKLFF.

V is TRBV15 and J is TRBJ2-7, with TRBD2 identical over 13 bases. V lost 3 bases and J lost 6; bases outside the gene matches: 5. The CDR3 has 15 amino acids. The germline gives CDR1 LNHNV, CDR2 YYDKDF (reference sequence). For the CDR3, the DNA is TGTGCCACCAGCAGCGAGGGACTAGCGGGAAGCGAGCAGTACTTC. Its protein is CATSSEGLAGSEQYF.